This TCR beta chain was documented in a study of blood T cell repertoires in COVID-19. Study details: The study drew acute and convalescent COVID-19 samples from the United States, Italy and Spain. PBMCs, B-cell-depleted T cells, or T cells provided the cDNA or gDNA that made up the material.

Original analysis: The assay estimated nucleated cells by amplifying reference gene primers. The data were produced by immunoSEQ multiplex PCR, yet TCRdb's version contains in-frame clones alone and is incomplete. That table gives V, J and clone size, and the DNA gave D and trimming. This table holds some 400,000 clones, roughly 86% found once. The clonotype comes from a human donor in a cohort sampled during active COVID-19. Input material: peripheral blood.

CDR3 coding DNA: TGTGCCAGCAGCCTAAAAGGCCGGGAGGGATTTGATGGCTACACCTTC. Amino acid sequence: CASSLKGREGFDGYTF. V and J are TRBV9 and TRBJ1-2; D not resolved. The germline gives CDR1 SGDLS, CDR2 YYNGEE. Trimming removed 4 bases at V and 6 bases at J, with 22 bases between. The CDR3 contains 16 residues.